The present T cell receptor beta chain was sequenced within a study of shared clonotypes between healthy human individuals. Details on this clone: The antigen is unknown.

Repertoires were generated with immunoSEQ multiplex PCR, while TCRdb's copy carries only in-frame clones and drops some. The data hold about 2.2 million clones, with around 95% observed a single time. The CDR3 loop spans 16 amino acids. Germline lookup yields CDR1 ENHRY and CDR2 SYGVKD. With V trimmed by 8 bases and J by 6 bases, 17 bases remained unmatched. Notes on the study in general: Naive subsets usually exceeded memory subsets in estimated richness. The sharing of roughly 5% of naive CD4 clonotypes was seen across a few donors. Clonotype sharing among donors, it was expected, would be affected by sequencing depth.

Naive CD8 cells lacked CD45RO and underwent positive selection for CCR7, leaving out terminally differentiated effector memory CD45RA+ cells. This rearrangement joins TRBV10-3 to TRBJ2-7; TRBD2 matches 9 bases. This sequence was found in a man between 18 and 35 years old in good health. Some clones in this sample may be carry-over from other donors' samples. The sequenced sample consisted of naive CD8+ T cells from PBMCs. CDR3 DNA: TGTGCCATCGCTCAGGGGGTAGCGGGAGCAGATAGCGAGCAGTACTTC. This gives the protein CAIAQGVAGADSEQYF.